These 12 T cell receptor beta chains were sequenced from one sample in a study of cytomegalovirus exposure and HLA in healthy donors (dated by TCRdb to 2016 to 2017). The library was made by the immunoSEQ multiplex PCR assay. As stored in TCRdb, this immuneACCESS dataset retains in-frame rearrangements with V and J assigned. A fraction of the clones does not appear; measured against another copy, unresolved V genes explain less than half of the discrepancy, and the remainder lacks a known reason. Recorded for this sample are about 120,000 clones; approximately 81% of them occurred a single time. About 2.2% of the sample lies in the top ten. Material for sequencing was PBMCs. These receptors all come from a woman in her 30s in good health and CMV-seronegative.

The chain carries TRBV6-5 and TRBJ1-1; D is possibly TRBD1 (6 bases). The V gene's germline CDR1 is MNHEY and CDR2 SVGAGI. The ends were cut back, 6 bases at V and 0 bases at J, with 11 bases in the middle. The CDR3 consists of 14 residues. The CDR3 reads CASRPQGMNTEAFF. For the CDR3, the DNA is TGTGCCAGCAGGCCCCAGGGGATGAACACTGAAGCTTTCTTT.

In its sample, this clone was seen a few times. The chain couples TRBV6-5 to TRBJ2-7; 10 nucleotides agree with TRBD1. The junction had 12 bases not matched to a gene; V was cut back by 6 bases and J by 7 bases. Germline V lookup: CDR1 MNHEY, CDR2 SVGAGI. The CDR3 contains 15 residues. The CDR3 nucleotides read TGTGCCAGCAGGATCGGGGGACAGGGGTACTATGAGCAGTACTTC. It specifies CASRIGGQGYYEQYF.

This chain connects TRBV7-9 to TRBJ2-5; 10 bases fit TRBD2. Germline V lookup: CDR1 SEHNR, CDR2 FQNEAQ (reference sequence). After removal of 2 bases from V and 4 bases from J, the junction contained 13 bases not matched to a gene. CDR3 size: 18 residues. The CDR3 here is CASSLRSGGAQGGETQYF. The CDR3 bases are TGTGCCAGCAGCTTACGAAGCGGGGGGGCCCAGGGTGGAGAGACCCAGTACTTC.

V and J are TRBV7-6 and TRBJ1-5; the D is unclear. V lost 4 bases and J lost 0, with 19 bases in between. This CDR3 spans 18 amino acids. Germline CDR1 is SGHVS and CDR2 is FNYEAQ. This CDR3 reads CASSCRLRPLVSNQPQHF. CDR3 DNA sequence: TGTGCCAGCAGCTGCCGACTGCGGCCACTTGTTAGCAATCAGCCCCAGCATTTT.

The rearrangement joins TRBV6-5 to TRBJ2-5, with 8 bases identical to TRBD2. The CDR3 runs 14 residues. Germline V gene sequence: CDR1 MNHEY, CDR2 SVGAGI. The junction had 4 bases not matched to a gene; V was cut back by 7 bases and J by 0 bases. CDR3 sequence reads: CASTSGGYQETQYF. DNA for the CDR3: TGTGCCAGCACCTCGGGGGGGTACCAAGAGACCCAGTACTTC.

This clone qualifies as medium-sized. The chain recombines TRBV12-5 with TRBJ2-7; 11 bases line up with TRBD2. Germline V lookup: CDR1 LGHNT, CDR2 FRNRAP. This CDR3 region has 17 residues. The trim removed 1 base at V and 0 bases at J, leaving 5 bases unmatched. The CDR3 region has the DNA TGTGCTAGTGGTTTGGGATCCACTAGCGGGAGCTCCTACGAGCAGTACTTC. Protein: CASGLGSTSGSSYEQYF.

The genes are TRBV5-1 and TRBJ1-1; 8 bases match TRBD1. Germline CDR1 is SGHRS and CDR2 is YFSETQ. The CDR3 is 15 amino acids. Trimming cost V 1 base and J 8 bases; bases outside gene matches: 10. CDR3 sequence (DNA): TGCGCCAGCAGCTTGAGGGACAGGAATTCTGGGGAAGCTTTCTTT. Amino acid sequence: CASSLRDRNSGEAFF.

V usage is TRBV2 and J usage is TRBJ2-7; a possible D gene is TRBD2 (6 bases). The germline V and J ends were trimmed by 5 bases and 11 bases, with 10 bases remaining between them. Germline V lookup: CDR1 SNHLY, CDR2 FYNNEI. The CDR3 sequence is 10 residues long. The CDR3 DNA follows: TGTGCCAGCAGTAACCGGGAGAAGTACTTC. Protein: CASSNREKYF.

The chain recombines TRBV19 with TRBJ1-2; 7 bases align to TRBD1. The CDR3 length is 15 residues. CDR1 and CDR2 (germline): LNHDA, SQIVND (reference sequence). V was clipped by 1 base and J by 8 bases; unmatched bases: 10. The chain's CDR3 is CASSIVPEGAGGYTF. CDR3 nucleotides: TGTGCCAGTAGTATAGTTCCAGAGGGGGCAGGCGGCTACACCTTC.

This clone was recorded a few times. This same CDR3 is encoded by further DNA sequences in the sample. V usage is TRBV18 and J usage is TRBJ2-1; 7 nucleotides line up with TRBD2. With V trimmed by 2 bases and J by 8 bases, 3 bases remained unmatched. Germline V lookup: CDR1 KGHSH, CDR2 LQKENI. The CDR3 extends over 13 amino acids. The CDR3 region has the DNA TGTGCCAGCTCACCAACCCGGGGGGATGAGCAGTTCTTC. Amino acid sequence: CASSPTRGDEQFF.

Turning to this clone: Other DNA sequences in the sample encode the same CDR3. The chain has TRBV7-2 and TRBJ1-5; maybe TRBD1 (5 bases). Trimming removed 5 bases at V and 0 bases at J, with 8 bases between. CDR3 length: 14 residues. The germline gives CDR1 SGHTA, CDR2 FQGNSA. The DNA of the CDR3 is TGTGCCAGCAGCCTAGACAGTAGCAATCAGCCCCAGCATTTT. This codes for CASSLDSSNQPQHF.

For the CDR3, the DNA is TGTGCCAGCAGAACAGGGTTTCTAGCCAAAAACATTCAGTACTTC. Encoded protein: CASRTGFLAKNIQYF. V usage is TRBV6-5 and J usage is TRBJ2-4; possibly TRBD1 for D (6 bases). CDR1 and CDR2 from the germline V gene are MNHEY and SVGAGI. This CDR3 has 15 amino acids. V gave up 6 bases and J gave up 0 bases, with 12 bases separating them.